The clone carrying this TCR beta chain was seen only a few times. What it binds is not known. This specimen comes from a study of human T cells and chemical hapten exposure. Study background: There were weekly diphenylcyclopropenone doses to the scalp for patients throughout the roughly 24-week study.

The V end was cut by 3 bases, the J end by 2 bases, with 7 bases between. Germline V CDR1 and CDR2: MDHEN, SYDVKM. The CDR3 has 13 amino acids. Stated time point: patch test 1, 2 weeks after DPC sensitization. As to treatment: therapeutic diphenylcyclopropenone sensitization with weekly scalp DPC. TCRdb fed the RACE reads into MiXCR, producing one record per CDR3 protein. The table records some 180,000 distinct CDR3 sequences, about a fifth of them present only once. General study points: DPC sensitization left the count of TCRs above 1 in 1000 unchanged. Expanded TCRs formed significantly more large CDR3 similarity clusters than controls.

This chain joins TRBV28 and TRBJ1-1; D is ambiguous. This specimen was whole blood, taken in connection with sensitization to the hapten diphenylcyclopropenone (DPC). The TCR originated in a woman between 50 and 59 years old with alopecia areata. Some clones in this sample may be carry-over from other donors' samples. CDR3 sequence: CASSLRDNTEAFF. The CDR3 DNA is TGTGCCAGCAGTTTGCGGGATAACACTGAAGCTTTCTTT.